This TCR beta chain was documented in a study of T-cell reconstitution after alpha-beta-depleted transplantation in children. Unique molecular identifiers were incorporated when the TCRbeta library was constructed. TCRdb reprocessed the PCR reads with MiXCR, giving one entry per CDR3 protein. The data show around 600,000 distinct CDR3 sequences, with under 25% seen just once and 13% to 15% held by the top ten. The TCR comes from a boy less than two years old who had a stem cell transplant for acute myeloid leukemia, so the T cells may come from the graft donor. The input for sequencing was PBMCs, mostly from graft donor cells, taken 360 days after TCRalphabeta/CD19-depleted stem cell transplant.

CDR3: CASSLMRLQETQYF. Here the CDR3 DNA reads TGTGCCAGCAGCTTGATGCGACTGCAAGAGACCCAGTACTTC. The chain joins TRBV7-2 to TRBJ2-5, with D hard to call. CDR1 is SGHTA and CDR2 is FQGNSA in the germline V gene. The CDR3 is made up of 14 amino acids. Deletions cut 3 bases from V and 2 bases from J, with 10 bases between.